This T cell receptor beta chain was captured in a study of early T cells in non-severe SARS-CoV-2 infection. TCRdb re-called the 5' RACE reads with MiXCR, one entry per CDR3 protein. Of under 60,000 distinct CDR3 sequences in the sample, just over 8% are singletons; the top ten hold around 9.4%. With 3 bases removed from V and 0 bases from J, the gap between germline ends came to 9 bases. This CDR3 has 14 amino acids. Germline V lookup: CDR1 SQVTM, CDR2 ANQGSEA. The V and J genes are TRBV29-1 and TRBJ2-1, with D unclear. Sequencing was performed on whole blood. This sequence originates from an adult who was a healthcare worker with PCR-confirmed SARS-CoV-2 infection or an uninfected control (not recorded which). The DNA of the CDR3 is TGCAGCGTTGACGCCGTTAGCTCCTACAATGAGCAGTTCTTC. Protein sequence: CSVDAVSSYNEQFF.